This TCR beta chain was identified during a study of identifying expanded T cells in peripheral blood. Germline V gene lookup returns CDR1 SGHDT and CDR2 YYEEEE. J gave up 5 bases and V 4 bases, and 4 bases lay outside the gene matches. The CDR3 loop spans 13 amino acids. Profiling relied on immunoSEQ multiplex PCR, and the TCRdb table lists in-frame clones only, not all of them. The repertoire includes under 110,000 clones, around 88% of them detected once, and 17% sits in the top ten. What was sequenced was blood. The sequence came from a person aged 18 to 75 in good health. The chain couples TRBV5-6 to TRBJ1-2, with 8 bases aligning to TRBD1. The CDR3 DNA sequence: TGTGCCAGCAGCCCACAGGGGGAATATGGCTACACCTTC. Its protein is CASSPQGEYGYTF. Together with reference TRBV5-6 and TRBJ1-2, the CDR3 gives the full variable domain: DAGVTQSPTHLIKTRGQQVTLRCSPKSGHDTVSWYQQALGQGPQFIFQYYEEEERQRGNFPDRFSGHQFPNYSSELNVNALLLGDSALYLCASSPQGEYGYTFGSGTRLTVV.